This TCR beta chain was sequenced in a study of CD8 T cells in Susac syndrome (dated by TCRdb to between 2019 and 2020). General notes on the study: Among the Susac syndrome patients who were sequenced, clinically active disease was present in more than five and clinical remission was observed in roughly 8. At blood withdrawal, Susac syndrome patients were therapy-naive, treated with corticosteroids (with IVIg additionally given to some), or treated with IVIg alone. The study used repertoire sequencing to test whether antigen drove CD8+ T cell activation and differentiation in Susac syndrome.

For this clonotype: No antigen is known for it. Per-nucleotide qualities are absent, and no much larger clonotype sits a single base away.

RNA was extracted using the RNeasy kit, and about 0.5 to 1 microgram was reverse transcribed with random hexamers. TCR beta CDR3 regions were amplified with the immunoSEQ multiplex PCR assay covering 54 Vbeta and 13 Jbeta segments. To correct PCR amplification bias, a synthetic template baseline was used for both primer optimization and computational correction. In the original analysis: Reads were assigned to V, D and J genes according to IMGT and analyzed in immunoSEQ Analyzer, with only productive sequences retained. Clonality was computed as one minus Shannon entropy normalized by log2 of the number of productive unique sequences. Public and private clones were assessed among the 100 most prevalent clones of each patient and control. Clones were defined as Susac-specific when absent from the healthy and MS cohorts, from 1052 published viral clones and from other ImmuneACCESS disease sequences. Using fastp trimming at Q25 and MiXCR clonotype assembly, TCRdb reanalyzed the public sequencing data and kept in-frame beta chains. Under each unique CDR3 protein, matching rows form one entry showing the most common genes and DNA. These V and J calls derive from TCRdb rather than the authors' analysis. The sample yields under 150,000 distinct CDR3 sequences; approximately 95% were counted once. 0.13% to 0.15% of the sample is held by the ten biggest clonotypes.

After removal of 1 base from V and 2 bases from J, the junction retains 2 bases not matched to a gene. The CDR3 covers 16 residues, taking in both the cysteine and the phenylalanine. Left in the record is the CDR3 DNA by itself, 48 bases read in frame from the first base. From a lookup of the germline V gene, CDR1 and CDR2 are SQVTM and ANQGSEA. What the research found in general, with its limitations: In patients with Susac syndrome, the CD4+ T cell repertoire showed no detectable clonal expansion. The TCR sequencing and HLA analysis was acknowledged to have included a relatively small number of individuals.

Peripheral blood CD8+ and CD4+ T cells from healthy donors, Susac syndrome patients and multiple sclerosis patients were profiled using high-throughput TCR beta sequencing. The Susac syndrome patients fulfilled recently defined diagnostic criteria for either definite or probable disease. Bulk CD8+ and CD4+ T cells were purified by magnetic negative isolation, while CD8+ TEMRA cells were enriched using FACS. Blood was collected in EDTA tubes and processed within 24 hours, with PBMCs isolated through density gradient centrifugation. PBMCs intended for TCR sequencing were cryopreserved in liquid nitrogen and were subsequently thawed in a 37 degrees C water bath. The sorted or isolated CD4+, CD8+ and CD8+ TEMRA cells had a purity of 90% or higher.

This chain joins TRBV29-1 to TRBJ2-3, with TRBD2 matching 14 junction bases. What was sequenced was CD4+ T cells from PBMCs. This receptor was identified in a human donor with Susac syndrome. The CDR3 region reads CSVEGGLAGATDTQYF. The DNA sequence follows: TGCAGCGTTGAAGGGGGACTAGCGGGGGCCACAGATACGCAGTATTTT.